A single sample is the source of the 8 T cell receptor beta chains below, sequenced in a study of T cells expressing NK-cell markers. From its re-call of the 5' RACE reads, TCRdb lists each CDR3 protein once, without DNA. Its clone listing holds some 460,000 distinct CDR3 sequences. Input material: blood T cells: a sorted CD56 or NKG2C T cell subset, CD4+ or CD8+ T cells, or bulk PBMC T cells (not recorded which). These receptors were obtained from a woman between 45 and 60 years old in good health.

The chain employs TRBV19 and TRBJ2-5; there is no DNA to check the TCRdb D call of TRBD2. This CDR3 has 16 residues. The germline V gene encodes CDR1 LNHDA and CDR2 SQIVND (reference sequence). The CDR3 spells CASSITWTAAGETQYF.

The rearrangement uses TRBV5-1 and TRBJ2-5. This CDR3 region has 12 residues. The germline CDR1 and CDR2 sequences are SGHRS and YFSETQ. This CDR3 is CASSTLEETQYF. Supplemented by reference TRBV5-1 and TRBJ2-5, the full variable domain reads KAGVTQTPRYLIKTRGQQVTLSCSPISGHRSVSWYQQTPGQGLQFLFEYFSETQRNKGNFPGRFSGRQFSNSRSEMNVSTLELGDSALYLCASSTLEETQYFGPGTRLLVL.

The gene calls are TRBV25-1 and TRBJ2-1; lacking DNA, the TRBD1 call made by TCRdb goes unchecked. Germline CDR1 is MGHDK and CDR2 is SYGVNS. The length of the CDR3 is 16 residues. This CDR3 is CASSEYGREHYNEQFF.

The chain employs TRBV6-5 and TRBJ2-3; TCRdb selects TRBD2, and the lack of DNA leaves this call unchecked. In germline, CDR1 is MNHEY, CDR2 SVGAGI. This CDR3 has 15 amino acids. The CDR3: CASSTGLLSTDTQYF.

The rearrangement uses TRBV6-1 and TRBJ2-7; TCRdb reports TRBD1, a call that lacks DNA to check it against. The CDR3 spans 17 residues. CDR1 is MNHNS, CDR2 SASEGT, per germline. The CDR3 region is CASRPTSRGTTSYEQYF.

V usage is TRBV29-1 and J usage is TRBJ2-3. The germline V gene has CDR1 SQVTM and CDR2 ANQGSEA. The CDR3 runs 12 residues. The CDR3 loop is CSAGLATDTQYF.

The V call is TRBV29-1, the J call TRBJ1-1; checking the TCRdb D call of TRBD1 is not possible without DNA. In germline, CDR1 is SQVTM, CDR2 ANQGSEA. The CDR3 spans 14 residues. CDR3 protein: CSITGGGRSTEAFF.

The V and J genes are TRBV12-3 or TRBV12-4 and TRBJ1-2; no DNA is available, so the TRBD1 call from TCRdb remains unchecked. This CDR3 is built from 15 residues. The chain's CDR3 is CASSFSSGGVWGYTF.